These T cell receptor beta chains were read from a single sample in a study of spatial heterogeneity in lung cancer. A single record per CDR3 protein comes from TCRdb applying MiXCR to the 5' RACE reads. The data contain over 90,000 distinct CDR3 sequences, around 8.6% of them singletons. Sequencing used PBMCs, obtained at surgery. The source is a male donor with early-stage non-small cell lung cancer. Both conserved end residues are part of each CDR3.

v_gene	j_gene	CDR3aa
TRBV28	TRBJ2-7	CASKLAGTYEQYF
TRBV10-3	TRBJ1-1	CAISESGYPEAFF
TRBV5-6	TRBJ2-6	CASSFRFSGANVLTF
TRBV5-1	TRBJ1-2	CASSLQGQGYTF
TRBV19	TRBJ1-1	CASGHRIGSEAFF
TRBV5-1	TRBJ2-7	CASSPRPGQGTEQYF
TRBV19	TRBJ2-5	CASRTSGSAETQYF
TRBV5-1	TRBJ2-7	CASSLGSAEQYF
TRBV28	TRBJ2-2	CASSLYGRVTGELFF
TRBV6-1	TRBJ2-3	CASSWNRGDTQYF
TRBV20-1	TRBJ2-7	CSARDGTGPGSYEQYF